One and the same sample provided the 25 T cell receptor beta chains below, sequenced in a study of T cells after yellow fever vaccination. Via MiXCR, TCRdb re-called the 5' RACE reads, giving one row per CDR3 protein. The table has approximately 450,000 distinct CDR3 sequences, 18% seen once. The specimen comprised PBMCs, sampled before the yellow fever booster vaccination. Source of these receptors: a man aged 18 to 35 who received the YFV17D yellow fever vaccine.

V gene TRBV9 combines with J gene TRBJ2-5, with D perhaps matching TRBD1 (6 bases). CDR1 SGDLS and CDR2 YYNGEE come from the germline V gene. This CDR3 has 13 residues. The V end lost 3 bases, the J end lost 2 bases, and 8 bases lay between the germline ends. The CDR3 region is CASSAGEQETQYF. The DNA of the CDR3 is TGTGCCAGCAGCGCAGGGGAGCAAGAGACCCAGTACTTC. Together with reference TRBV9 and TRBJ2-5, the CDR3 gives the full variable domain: DSGVTQTPKHLITATGQRVTLRCSPRSGDLSVYWYQQSLDQGLQFLIQYYNGEERAKGNILERFSAQQFPDLHSELNLSSLELGDSALYFCASSAGEQETQYFGPGTRLLVL.

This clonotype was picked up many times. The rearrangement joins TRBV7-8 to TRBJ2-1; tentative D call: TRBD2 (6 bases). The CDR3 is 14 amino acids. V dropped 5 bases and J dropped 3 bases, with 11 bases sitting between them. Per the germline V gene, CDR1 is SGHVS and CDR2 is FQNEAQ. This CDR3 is CASSQGLLYNEQFF. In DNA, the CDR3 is TGTGCCAGCAGCCAGGGACTTCTCTACAATGAGCAGTTCTTC.

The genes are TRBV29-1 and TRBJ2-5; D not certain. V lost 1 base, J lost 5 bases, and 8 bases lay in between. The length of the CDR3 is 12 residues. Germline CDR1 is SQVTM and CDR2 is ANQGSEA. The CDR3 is CSVEAGFETQYF. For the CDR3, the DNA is TGCAGCGTTGAAGCAGGTTTCGAGACCCAGTACTTC. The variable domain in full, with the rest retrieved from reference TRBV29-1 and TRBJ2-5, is SAVISQKPSRDICQRGTSLTIQCQVDSQVTMMFWYRQQPGQSLTLIATANQGSEATYESGFVIDKFPISRPNLTFSTLTVSNMSPEDSSIYLCSVEAGFETQYFGPGTRLLVL.

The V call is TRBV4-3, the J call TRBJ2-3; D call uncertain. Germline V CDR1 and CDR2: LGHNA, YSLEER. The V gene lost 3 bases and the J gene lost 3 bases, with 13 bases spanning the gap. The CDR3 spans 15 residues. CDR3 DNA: TGCGCCAGCAGCCAGTCTCTCGGTTTTACAGATACGCAGTATTTT. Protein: CASSQSLGFTDTQYF.

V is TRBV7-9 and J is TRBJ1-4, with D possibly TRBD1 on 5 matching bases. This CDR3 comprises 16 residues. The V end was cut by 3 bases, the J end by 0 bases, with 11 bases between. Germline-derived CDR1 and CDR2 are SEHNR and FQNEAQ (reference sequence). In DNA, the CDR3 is TGTGCCAGCAGCTTGAGCGGGGCAGCAACTAATGAAAAACTGTTTTTT. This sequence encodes CASSLSGAATNEKLFF.

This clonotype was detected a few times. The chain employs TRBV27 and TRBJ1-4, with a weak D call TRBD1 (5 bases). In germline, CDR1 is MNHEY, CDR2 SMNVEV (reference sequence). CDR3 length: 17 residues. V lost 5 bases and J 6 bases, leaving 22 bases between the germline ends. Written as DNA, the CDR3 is TGTGCCAGCAGTCGACAAACCCCTGGGGGAAGACATGAAAAACTGTTTTTT. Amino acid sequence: CASSRQTPGGRHEKLFF.

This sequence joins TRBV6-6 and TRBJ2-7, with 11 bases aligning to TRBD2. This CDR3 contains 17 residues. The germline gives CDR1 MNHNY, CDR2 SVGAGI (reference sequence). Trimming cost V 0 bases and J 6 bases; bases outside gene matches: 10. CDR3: CASSYSIAGGSILEQYF. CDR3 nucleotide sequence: TGTGCCAGCAGTTACTCGATAGCGGGGGGGAGTATTCTCGAGCAGTACTTC.

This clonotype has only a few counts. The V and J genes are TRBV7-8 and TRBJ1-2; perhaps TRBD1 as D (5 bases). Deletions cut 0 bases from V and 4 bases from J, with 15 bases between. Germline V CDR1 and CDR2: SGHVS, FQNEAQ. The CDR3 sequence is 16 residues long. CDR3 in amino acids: CASSLARDFASYGYTF. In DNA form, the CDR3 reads TGTGCCAGCAGCTTAGCCAGGGACTTCGCTAGCTATGGCTACACCTTC.

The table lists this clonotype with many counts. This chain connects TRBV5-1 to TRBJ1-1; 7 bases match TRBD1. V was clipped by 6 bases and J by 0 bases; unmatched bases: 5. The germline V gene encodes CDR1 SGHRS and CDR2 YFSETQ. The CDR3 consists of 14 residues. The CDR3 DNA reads TGCGCCAGCACCGGGACAGCGATGAACACTGAAGCTTTCTTT. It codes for CASTGTAMNTEAFF.

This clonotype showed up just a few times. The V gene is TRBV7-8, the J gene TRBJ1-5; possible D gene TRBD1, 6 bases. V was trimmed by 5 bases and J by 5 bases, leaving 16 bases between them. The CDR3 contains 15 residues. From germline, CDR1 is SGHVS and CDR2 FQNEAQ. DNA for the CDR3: TGTGCCAGCAGCCGGGGCAGGGGAACGGATCAGCCCCAGCATTTT. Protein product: CASSRGRGTDQPQHF.

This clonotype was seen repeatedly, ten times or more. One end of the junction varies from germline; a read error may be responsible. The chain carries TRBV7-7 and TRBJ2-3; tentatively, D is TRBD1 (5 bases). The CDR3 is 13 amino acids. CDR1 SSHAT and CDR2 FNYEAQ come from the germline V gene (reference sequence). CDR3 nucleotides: TGTGCTAGCAGCTCGGACATCAGGGATACGCAGTATTTT. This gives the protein CASSSDIRDTQYF.

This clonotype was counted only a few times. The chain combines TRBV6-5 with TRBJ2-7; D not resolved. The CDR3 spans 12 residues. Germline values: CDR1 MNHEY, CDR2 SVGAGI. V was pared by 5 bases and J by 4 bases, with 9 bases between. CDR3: CASSNRRYEQYF. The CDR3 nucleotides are TGTGCCAGCAGTAACCGGCGATACGAGCAGTACTTC.

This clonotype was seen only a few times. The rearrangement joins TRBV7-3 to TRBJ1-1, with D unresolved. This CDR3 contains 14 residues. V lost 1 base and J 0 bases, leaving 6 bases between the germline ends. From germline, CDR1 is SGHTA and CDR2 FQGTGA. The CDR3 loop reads CASSLSSMNTEAFF. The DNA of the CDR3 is TGTGCCAGCAGCTTAAGCAGCATGAACACTGAAGCTTTCTTT.

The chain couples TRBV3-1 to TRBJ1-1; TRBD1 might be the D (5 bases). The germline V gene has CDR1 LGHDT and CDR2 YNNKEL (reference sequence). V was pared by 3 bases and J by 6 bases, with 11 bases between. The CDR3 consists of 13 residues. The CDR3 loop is CASSHGGEAEAFF. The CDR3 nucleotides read TGTGCCAGCAGCCACGGGGGGGAGGCTGAAGCTTTCTTT.

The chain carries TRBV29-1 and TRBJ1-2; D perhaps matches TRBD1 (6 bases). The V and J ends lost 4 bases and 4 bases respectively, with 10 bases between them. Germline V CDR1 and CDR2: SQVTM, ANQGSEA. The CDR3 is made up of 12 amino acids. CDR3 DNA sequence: TGCAGCGTTGTATTGGGGGCCTATGGCTACACCTTC. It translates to CSVVLGAYGYTF.

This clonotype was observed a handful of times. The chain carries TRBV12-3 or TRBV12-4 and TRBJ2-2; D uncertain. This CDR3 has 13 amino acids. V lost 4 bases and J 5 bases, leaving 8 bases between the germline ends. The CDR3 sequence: CASSSRITGELFF. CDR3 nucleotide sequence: TGTGCCAGCAGTTCCCGGATTACCGGGGAGCTGTTTTTT.

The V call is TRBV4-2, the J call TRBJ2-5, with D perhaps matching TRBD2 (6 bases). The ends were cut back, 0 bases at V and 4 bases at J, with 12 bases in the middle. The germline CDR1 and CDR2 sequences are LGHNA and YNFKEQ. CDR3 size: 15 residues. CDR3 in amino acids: CASSQEGGEGETQYF. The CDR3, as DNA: TGTGCCAGCAGCCAAGAGGGAGGAGAGGGAGAGACCCAGTACTTC.

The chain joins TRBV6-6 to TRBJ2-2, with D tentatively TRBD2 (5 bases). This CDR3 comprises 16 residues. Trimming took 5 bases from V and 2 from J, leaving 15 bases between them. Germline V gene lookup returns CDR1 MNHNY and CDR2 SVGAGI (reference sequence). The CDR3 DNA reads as TGTGCCAGCAGTGCTACGGACTGGTATAACACCGGGGAGCTGTTTTTT. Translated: CASSATDWYNTGELFF.

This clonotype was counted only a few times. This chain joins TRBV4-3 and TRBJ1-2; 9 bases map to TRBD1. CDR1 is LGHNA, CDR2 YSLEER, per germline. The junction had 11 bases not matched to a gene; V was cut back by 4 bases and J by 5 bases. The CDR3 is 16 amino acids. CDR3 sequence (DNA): TGCGCCAGCAGCCTAGGGAACAGGGGGCACGGATATGGCTACACCTTC. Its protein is CASSLGNRGHGYGYTF.

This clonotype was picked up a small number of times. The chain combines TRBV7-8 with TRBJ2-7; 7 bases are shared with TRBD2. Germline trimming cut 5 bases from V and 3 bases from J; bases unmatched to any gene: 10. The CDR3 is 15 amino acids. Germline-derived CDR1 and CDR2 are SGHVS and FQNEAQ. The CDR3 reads CASSQGLSTLYEQYV. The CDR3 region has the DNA TGTGCCAGCAGCCAGGGACTATCAACTCTCTACGAGCAGTACGTC.

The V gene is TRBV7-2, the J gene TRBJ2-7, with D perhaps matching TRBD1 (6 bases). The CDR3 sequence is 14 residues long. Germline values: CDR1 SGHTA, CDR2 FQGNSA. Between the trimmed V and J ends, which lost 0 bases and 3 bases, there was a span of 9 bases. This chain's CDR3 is CASSLAPTGYEQYF. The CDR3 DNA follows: TGTGCCAGCAGCTTAGCCCCGACAGGCTACGAGCAGTACTTC. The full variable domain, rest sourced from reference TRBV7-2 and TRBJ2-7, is GAGVSQSPSNKVTEKGKDVELRCDPISGHTALYWYRQSLGQGLEFLIYFQGNSAPDKSGLPSDRFSAERTGGSVSTLTIQRTQQEDSAVYLCASSLAPTGYEQYFGPGTRLTVT.

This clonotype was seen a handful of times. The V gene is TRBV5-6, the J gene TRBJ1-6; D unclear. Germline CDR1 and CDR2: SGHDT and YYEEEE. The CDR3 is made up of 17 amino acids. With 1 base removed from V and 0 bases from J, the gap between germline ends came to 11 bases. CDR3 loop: CASSLFGMSSYNSPLHF. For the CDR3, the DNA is TGTGCCAGCAGCTTGTTCGGGATGAGCTCCTATAATTCACCCCTCCACTTT.

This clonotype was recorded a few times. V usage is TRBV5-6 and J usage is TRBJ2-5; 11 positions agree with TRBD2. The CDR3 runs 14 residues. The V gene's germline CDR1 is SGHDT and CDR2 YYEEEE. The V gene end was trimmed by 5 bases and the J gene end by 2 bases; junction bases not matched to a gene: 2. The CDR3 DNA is TGTGCCAGCAGGGGGACTAGCGGACAAGAGACCCAGTACTTC. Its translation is CASRGTSGQETQYF.

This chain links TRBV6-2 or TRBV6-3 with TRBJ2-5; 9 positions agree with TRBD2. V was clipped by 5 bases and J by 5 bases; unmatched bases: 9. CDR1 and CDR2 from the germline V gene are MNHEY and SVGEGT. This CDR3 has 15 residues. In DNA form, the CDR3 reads TGTGCCAGCAGTAAGGGACTAGCAGCGTTGGAGACCCAGTACTTC. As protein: CASSKGLAALETQYF.

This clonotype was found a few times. The CDR3 DNA is TGTGCCAGCACTCTCACCCCAACGACAGGGACTACGGAGGGCTACACCTTC. Protein product: CASTLTPTTGTTEGYTF. V usage is TRBV27 and J usage is TRBJ1-2; 7 nucleotides agree with TRBD1. Germline V gene data show CDR1 as MNHEY and CDR2 as SMNVEV (reference sequence). Trimming took 7 bases from V and 8 from J; bases not matched to a gene: 22. The CDR3 is made up of 17 amino acids.